Below are 3 T cell receptor beta chains sequenced from a single sample in a study of beta chain features in type 1 diabetes. Reverse transcribing all isolated RNA meant expressed TCRB transcripts were sequenced. The table came from immunoSEQ multiplex PCR; TCRdb's copy has only in-frame clones and leaves some out. The sample lists some 150,000 clones, 10% seen once, with approximately 1.3% in the top ten. Material for sequencing was naive CD4+ T cells from blood. These receptors all come from a man aged 18-30 years in good health.

Of note for this clone: Distinct nucleotide sequences in the sample also encode this CDR3. This chain links TRBV6-5 with TRBJ2-7; TRBD1 agrees at 7 bases. With 3 bases clipped from V and 0 bases from J, the junction kept 2 bases outside the gene matches. Germline V gene sequence: CDR1 MNHEY, CDR2 SVGAGI. This CDR3 comprises 14 residues. The CDR3 nucleotides are TGTGCCAGCAGTTATCGGGACAGCTCCTACGAGCAGTACTTC. This encodes CASSYRDSSYEQYF.

The genes are TRBV7-3 and TRBJ2-2; a possible D gene is TRBD1 (6 bases). This CDR3 region has 16 residues. Germline V gene sequence: CDR1 SGHTA, CDR2 FQGTGA. V was trimmed by 5 bases and J by 0 bases, leaving 13 bases between them. CDR3 coding DNA: TGTGCCAGCAGCCCAAGGACAGTCGCGAACACCGGGGAGCTGTTTTTT. It translates to CASSPRTVANTGELFF.

This clone was detected many times. The chain combines TRBV14 with TRBJ1-4; possible D gene TRBD1, 5 bases. The V gene's germline CDR1 is SGHDN and CDR2 FVKESK. This CDR3 is 12 amino acids long. V lost 4 bases and J lost 10, with 10 bases in between. CDR3 DNA sequence: TGTGCCAGCAGCCGCCCGGGGGGAAAACTGTTTTTT. Residues: CASSRPGGKLFF.